Sequencing of this T cell receptor beta chain was carried out in a study of T cell repertoires in cytomegalovirus infection. Study-level results: HLA-C-restricted CMV-specific TCR beta clonotypes prevailed in the ex vivo response.

MiXCR was run by TCRdb on the reads, yielding one entry per CDR3 protein. Of under 250,000 distinct CDR3 sequences detected, 6% to 8% appear once; the ten largest clones hold 6.5%. With regard to this clonotype: Its target is unknown.

This CDR3 has 15 residues. Trimming shortened V by 8 bases and J by 9 bases, and 20 bases separated the two germline ends. Germline CDR1 reads SGHTA; CDR2 reads FQGNSA. The V and J genes are TRBV7-2 and TRBJ1-6, with D perhaps TRBD1 (6 bases). The sample consisted of PBMCs. This clonotype was obtained from a human donor in good health (CMV status not recorded). Some clones in this sample may be carry-over from other donors' samples. The CDR3 loop is CASGKANRARSPLHF. Here the CDR3 DNA reads TGTGCCAGCGGAAAGGCCAACAGGGCTCGTTCACCCCTCCACTTT.